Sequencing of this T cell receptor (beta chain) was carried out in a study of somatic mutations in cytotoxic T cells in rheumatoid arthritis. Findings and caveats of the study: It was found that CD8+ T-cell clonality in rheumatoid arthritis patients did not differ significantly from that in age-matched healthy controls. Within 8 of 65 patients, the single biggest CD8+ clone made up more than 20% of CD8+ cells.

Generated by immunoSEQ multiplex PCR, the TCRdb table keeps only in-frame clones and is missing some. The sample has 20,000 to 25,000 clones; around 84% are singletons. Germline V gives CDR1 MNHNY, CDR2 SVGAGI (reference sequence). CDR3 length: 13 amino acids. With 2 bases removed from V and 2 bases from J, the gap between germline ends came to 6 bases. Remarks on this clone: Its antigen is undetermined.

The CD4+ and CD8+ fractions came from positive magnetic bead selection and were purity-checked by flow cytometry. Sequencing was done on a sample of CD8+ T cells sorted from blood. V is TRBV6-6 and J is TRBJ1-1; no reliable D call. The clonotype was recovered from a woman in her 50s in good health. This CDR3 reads CASSYKDNTEAFF. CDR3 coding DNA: TGTGCCAGCAGTTACAAAGACAACACTGAAGCTTTCTTT.